One T cell receptor beta chain is described in this entry. The data belong to a study of blood T cell repertoires in COVID-19. Whole-study context: The analysed material was cDNA or gDNA that came from T cells, B-cell-depleted T cells, or PBMCs.

Original handling: Estimation of nucleated cell counts was performed using reference gene primer amplification. The repertoire was sequenced with immunoSEQ multiplex PCR; TCRdb's copy has only in-frame clones and lacks some. V, J and clone size are taken as reported in that table, and D and trimming were inferred from the DNA itself. Among roughly 21,000 clones listed, roughly 89% were seen once. Trimming took 7 bases from V and 2 from J, leaving 16 bases between them. The CDR3 length is 15 residues. CDR1 is MNHEY and CDR2 is SVGAGI in the germline V gene. The source is a man between 70 and 80 years old with active COVID-19. V is TRBV6-5 and J is TRBJ2-3, with D perhaps TRBD1 (6 bases). The sequencing sample was made of peripheral blood. As DNA, the CDR3 is TGTGCCAGCACTCCCTCGGACAGCATCACAGATACGCAGTATTTT. Protein: CASTPSDSITDTQYF.